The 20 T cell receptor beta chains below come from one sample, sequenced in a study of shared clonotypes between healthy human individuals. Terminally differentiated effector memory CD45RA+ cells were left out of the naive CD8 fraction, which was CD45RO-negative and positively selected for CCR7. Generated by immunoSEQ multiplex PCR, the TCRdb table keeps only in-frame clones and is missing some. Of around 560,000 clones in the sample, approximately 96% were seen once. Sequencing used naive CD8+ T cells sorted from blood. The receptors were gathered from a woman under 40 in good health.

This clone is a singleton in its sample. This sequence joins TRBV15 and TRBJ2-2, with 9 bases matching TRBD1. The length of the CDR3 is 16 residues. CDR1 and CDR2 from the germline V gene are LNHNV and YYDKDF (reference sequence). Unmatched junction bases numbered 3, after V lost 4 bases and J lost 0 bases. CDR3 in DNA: TGTGCCACCAGCACACAGGGGGCCCCGAACACCGGGGAGCTGTTTTTT. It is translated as CATSTQGAPNTGELFF.

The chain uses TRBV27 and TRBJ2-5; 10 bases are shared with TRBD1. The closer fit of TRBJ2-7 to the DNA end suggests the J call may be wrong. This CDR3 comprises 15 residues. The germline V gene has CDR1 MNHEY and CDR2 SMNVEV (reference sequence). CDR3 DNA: TGTGCCAGCAGTACCGGGACAGGGGCCTTCTACGAGCAGTACTTC. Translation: CASSTGTGAFYEQYF.

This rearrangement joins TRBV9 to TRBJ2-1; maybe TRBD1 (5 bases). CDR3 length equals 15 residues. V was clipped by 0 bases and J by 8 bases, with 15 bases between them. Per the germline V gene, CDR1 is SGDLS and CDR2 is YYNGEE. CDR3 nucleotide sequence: TGTGCCAGCAGCGTAGTAGGGGTGGGTTCCTATGAGCAGTTCTTC. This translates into CASSVVGVGSYEQFF.

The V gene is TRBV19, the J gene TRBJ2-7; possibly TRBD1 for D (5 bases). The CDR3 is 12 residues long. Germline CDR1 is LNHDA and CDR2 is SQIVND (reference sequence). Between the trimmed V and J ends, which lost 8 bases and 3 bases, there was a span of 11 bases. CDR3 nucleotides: TGTGCCAGTTCGGACAACTTCTACGAGCAGTACTTC. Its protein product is CASSDNFYEQYF. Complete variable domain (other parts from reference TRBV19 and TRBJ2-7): DGGITQSPKYLFRKEGQNVTLSCEQNLNHDAMYWYRQDPGQGLRLIYYSQIVNDFQKGDIAEGYSVSREKKESFPLTVTSAQKNPTAFYLCASSDNFYEQYFGPGTRLTVT.

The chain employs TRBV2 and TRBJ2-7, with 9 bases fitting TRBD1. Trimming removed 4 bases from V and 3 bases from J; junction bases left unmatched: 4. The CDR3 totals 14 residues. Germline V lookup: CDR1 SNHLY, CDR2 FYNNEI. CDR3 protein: CASSGTGGVYEQYF. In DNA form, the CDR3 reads TGTGCCAGCAGTGGCACAGGGGGCGTCTACGAGCAGTACTTC. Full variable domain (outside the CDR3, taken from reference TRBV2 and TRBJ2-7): EPEVTQTPSHQVTQMGQEVILRCVPISNHLYFYWYRQILGQKVEFLVSFYNNEISEKSEIFDDQFSVERPDGSNFTLKIRSTKLEDSAMYFCASSGTGGVYEQYFGPGTRLTVT.

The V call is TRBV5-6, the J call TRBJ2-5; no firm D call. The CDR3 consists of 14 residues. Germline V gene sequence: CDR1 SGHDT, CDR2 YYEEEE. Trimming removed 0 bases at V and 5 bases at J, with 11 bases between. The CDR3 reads CASSLAWGYETQYF. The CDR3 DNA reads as TGTGCCAGCAGCTTGGCCTGGGGTTATGAGACCCAGTACTTC.

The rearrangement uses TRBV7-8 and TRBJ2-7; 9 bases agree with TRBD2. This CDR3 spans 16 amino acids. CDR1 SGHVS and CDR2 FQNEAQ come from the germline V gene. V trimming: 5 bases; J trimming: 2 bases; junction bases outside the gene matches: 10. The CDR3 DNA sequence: TGTGCCAGCAGCCCGACTCAGCGGGAGGCTACCTACGAGCAGTACTTC. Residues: CASSPTQREATYEQYF.

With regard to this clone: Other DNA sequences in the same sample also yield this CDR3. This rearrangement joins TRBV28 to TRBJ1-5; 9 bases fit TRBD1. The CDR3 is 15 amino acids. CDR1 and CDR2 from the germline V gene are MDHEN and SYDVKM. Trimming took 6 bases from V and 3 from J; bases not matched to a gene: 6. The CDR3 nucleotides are TGTGCCAGCAGCACGACAGGGGGGTCCAATCAGCCCCAGCATTTT. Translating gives CASSTTGGSNQPQHF.

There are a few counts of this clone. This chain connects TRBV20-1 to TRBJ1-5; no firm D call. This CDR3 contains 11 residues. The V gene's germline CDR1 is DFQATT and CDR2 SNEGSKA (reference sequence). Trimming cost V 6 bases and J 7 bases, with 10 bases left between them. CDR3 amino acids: CSAGEGQPQHF. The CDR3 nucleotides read TGCAGTGCGGGAGAGGGACAGCCCCAGCATTTT.

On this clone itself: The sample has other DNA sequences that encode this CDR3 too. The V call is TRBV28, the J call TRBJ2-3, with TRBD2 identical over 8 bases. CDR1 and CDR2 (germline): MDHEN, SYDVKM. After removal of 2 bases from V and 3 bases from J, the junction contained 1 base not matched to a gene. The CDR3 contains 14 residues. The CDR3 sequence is CASSLAGGTDTQYF. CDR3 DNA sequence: TGTGCCAGCAGTTTAGCGGGAGGTACAGATACGCAGTATTTT.

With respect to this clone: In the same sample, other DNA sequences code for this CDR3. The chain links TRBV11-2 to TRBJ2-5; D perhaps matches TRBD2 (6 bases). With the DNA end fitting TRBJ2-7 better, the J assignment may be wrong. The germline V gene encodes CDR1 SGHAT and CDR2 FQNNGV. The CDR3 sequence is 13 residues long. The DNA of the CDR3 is TGTGCCAGCAGCTGGGGACTTGCCTACGAGCAGTACTTC. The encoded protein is CASSWGLAYEQYF.

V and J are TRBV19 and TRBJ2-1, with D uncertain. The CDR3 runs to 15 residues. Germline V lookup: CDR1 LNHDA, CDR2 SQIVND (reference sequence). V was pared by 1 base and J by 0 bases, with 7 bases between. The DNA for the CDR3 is TGTGCCAGTAGTATAGCGGGTCCCTCCTACAATGAGCAGTTCTTC. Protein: CASSIAGPSYNEQFF.

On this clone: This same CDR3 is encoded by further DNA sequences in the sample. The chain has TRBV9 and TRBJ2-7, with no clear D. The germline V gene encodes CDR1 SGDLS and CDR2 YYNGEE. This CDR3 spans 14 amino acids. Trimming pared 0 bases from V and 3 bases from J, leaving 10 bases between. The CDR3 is CASSVGGGNYEQYF. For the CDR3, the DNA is TGTGCCAGCAGCGTAGGAGGCGGAAACTACGAGCAGTACTTC.

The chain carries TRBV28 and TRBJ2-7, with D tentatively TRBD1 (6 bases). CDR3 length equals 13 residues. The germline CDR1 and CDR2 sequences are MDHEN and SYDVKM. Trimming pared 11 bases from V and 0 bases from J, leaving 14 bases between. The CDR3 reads CALSRGSSYEQYF. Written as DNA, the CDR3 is TGTGCCCTCTCAAGGGGGAGCTCCTACGAGCAGTACTTC.

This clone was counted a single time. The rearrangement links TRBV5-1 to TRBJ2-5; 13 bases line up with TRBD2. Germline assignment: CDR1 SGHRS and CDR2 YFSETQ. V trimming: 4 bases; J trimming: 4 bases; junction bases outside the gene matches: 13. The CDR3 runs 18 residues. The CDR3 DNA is TGCGCCAGCAGCGACGGACTAGCGGGAGTGGTTGGTCGAGAGACCCAGTACTTC. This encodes CASSDGLAGVVGRETQYF.

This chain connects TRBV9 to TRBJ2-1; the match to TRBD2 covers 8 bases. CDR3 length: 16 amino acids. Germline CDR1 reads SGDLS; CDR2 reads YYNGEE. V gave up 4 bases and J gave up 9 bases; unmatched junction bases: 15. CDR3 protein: CASSLSSGLVFGEQFF. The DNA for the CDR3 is TGTGCCAGCAGCCTATCTTCGGGACTAGTTTTCGGTGAGCAGTTCTTC.

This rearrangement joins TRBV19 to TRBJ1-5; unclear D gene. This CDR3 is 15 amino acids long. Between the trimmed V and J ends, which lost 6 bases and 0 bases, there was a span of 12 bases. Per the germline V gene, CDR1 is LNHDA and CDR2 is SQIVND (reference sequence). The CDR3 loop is CASSTDTYSNQPQHF. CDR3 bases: TGTGCCAGTAGCACGGATACCTATAGCAATCAGCCCCAGCATTTT. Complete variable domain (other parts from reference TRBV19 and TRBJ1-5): DGGITQSPKYLFRKEGQNVTLSCEQNLNHDAMYWYRQDPGQGLRLIYYSQIVNDFQKGDIAEGYSVSREKKESFPLTVTSAQKNPTAFYLCASSTDTYSNQPQHFGDGTRLSIL.

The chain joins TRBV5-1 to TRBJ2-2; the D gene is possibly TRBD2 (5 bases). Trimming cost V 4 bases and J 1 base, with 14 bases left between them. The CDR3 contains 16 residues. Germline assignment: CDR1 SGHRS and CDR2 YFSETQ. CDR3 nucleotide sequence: TGCGCCAGCAGCCGCCCTAGCCAAATGAACACCGGGGAGCTGTTTTTT. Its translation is CASSRPSQMNTGELFF.

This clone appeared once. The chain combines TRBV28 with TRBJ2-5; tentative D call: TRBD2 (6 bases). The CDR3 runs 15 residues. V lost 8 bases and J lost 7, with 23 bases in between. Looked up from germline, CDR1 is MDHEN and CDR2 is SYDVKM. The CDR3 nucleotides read TGTGCCAGCCATCTTCGGGGAGGACCTCATGGGACCCAGTACTTC. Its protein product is CASHLRGGPHGTQYF. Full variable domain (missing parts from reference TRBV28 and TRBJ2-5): DVKVTQSSRYLVKRTGEKVFLECVQDMDHENMFWYRQDPGLGLRLIYFSYDVKMKEKGDIPEGYSVSREKKERFSLILESASTNQTSMYLCASHLRGGPHGTQYFGPGTRLLVL.

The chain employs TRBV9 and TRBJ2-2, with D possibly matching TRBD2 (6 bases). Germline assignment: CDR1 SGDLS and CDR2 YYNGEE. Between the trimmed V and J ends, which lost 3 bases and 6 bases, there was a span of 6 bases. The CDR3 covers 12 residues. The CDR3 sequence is CASSGGAGELFF. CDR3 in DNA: TGTGCCAGCAGCGGCGGGGCCGGGGAGCTGTTTTTT.